This paragraph covers one TCR beta chain sequence. In the authors' workflow: Estimated nucleated cell counts came from reference gene primer amplification. Measured with immunoSEQ multiplex PCR; TCRdb has only the in-frame clones, and not every one. V and J calls plus clone size are reproduced from that table; the DNA served to infer D and trimming. The table records 70,000 to 95,000 clones, roughly 96% of them present only once. This CDR3 has 13 amino acids. V dropped 7 bases and J dropped 7; count of bases not matched to a gene: 5. Germline V gene sequence: CDR1 SNHLY, CDR2 FYNNEI. The data are from a study of blood T cell repertoires in COVID-19. The overall study: Sites across the United States, Italy and Spain contributed samples from acute and convalescent COVID-19. T cells, B-cell-depleted T cells, or PBMCs supplied cDNA or gDNA.

Sequencing input: peripheral blood. The chain joins TRBV2 to TRBJ1-5; TRBD1 matches 9 bases. This clonotype was obtained from a human donor with active COVID-19. The donor label of this sample is uncertain. The CDR3 DNA follows: TGTGCCAGCAAGGGGACAGGGATACAGCCCCAGCATTTT. Translated: CASKGTGIQPQHF.